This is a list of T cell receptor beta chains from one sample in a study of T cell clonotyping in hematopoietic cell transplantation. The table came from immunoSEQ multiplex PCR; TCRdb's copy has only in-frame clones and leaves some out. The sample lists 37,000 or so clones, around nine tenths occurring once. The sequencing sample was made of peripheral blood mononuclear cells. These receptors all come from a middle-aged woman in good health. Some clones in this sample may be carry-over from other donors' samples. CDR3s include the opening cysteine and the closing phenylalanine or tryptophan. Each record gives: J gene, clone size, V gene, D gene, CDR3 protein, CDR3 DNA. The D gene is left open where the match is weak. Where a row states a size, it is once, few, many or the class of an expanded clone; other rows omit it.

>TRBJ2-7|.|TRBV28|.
CASSSRVHEQYF
TGTGCCAGCAGTTCTCGGGTCCACGAGCAGTACTTC
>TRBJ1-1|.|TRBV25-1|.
CASSVPGDTEAFF
TGTGCCAGCAGTGTCCCAGGGGACACTGAAGCTTTCTTT
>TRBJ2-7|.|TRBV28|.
CASSPDRDKVYF
TGTGCCAGCAGTCCCGACCGGGACAAAGTGTACTTC
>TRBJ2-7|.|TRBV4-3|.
CASSQDRGSWIYEQYF
TGCGCCAGCAGCCAAGATCGGGGCAGTTGGATCTACGAGCAGTACTTC
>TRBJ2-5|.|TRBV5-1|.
CASSYGPEEETQYF
TGCGCCAGCAGCTACGGACCCGAGGAGGAGACCCAGTACTTC
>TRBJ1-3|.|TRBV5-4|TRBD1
CATEDRPFSSGNTIYF
TGTGCCACAGAGGACAGGCCTTTCAGCTCTGGAAACACCATATATTTT
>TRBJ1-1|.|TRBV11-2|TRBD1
CASSSRQGRAEAFF
TGTGCCAGCAGCTCCCGACAGGGAAGGGCTGAAGCTTTCTTT
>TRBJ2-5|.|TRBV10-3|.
CAISTRDEETQYF
TGTGCCATCAGTACCAGGGATGAAGAGACCCAGTACTTC
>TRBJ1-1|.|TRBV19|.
CASSTRTDNTEAFF
TGTGCCAGTAGTACCCGGACAGATAACACTGAAGCTTTCTTT
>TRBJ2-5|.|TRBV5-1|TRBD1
CASRTETGGGETQYF
TGCGCCAGCAGGACCGAGACAGGGGGCGGTGAGACCCAGTACTTC
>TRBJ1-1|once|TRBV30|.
CAWGSGTVNTEAFF
TGTGCCTGGGGTTCCGGGACGGTAAACACTGAAGCTTTCTTT
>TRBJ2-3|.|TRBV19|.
CASSKSARVIDTQYF
TGTGCCAGTAGTAAGAGTGCTAGGGTTATAGATACGCAGTATTTT
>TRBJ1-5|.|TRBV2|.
CASSEWPGRTSNQPQHF
TGTGCCAGCAGTGAGTGGCCGGGGAGGACTAGCAATCAGCCCCAGCATTTT
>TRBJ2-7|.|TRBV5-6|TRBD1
CASSSRVWDRAYEQYF
TGTGCCAGCAGTTCCCGAGTTTGGGACAGAGCCTACGAGCAGTACTTC
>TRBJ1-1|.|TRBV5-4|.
CASSLDLNTEAFF
TGTGCCAGCAGCTTGGATCTGAACACTGAAGCTTTCTTT
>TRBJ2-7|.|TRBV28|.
CASSLEFTSYEQYF
TGTGCCAGCAGTTTAGAGTTTACCTCCTACGAGCAGTACTTC